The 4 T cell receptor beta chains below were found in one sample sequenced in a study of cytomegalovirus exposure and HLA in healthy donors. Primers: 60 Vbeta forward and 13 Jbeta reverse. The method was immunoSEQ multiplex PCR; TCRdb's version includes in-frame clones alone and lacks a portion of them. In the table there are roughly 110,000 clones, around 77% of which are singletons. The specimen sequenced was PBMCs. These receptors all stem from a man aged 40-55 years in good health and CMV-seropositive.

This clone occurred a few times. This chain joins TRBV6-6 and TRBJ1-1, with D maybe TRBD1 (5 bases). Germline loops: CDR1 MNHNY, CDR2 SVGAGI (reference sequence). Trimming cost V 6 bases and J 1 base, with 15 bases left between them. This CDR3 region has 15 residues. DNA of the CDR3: TGTGCCAGCAGACCCGGGGGAGATTGGAACACTGAAGCTTTCTTT. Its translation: CASRPGGDWNTEAFF.

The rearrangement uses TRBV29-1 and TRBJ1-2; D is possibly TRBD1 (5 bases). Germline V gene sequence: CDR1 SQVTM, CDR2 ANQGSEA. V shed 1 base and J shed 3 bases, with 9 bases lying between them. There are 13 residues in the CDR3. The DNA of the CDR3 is TGCAGCGTTGAAGCCGGGGGAGACTATGGCTACACCTTC. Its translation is CSVEAGGDYGYTF. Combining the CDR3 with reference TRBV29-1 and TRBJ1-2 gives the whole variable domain SAVISQKPSRDICQRGTSLTIQCQVDSQVTMMFWYRQQPGQSLTLIATANQGSEATYESGFVIDKFPISRPNLTFSTLTVSNMSPEDSSIYLCSVEAGGDYGYTFGSGTRLTVV.

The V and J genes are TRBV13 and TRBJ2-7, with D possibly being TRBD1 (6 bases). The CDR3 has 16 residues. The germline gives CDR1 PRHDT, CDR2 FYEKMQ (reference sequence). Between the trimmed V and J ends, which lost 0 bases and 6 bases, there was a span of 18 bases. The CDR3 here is CASSLGSMAGRGEQYF. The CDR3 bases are TGTGCCAGCAGCTTAGGTAGCATGGCTGGCAGGGGCGAGCAGTACTTC.

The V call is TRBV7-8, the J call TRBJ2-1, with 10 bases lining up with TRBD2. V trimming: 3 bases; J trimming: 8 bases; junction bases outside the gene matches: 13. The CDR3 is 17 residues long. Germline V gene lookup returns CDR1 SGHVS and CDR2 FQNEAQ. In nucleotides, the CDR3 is TGTGCCAGCAGCTTCCTCGGGGCTAGCGGGGGACGCGATGAGCAGTTCTTC. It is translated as CASSFLGASGGRDEQFF. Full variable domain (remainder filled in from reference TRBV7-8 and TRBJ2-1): GAGVSQSPRYKVAKRGQDVALRCDPISGHVSLFWYQQALGQGPEFLTYFQNEAQLDKSGLPSDRFFAERPEGSVSTLKIQRTQQEDSAVYLCASSFLGASGGRDEQFFGPGTRLTVL.